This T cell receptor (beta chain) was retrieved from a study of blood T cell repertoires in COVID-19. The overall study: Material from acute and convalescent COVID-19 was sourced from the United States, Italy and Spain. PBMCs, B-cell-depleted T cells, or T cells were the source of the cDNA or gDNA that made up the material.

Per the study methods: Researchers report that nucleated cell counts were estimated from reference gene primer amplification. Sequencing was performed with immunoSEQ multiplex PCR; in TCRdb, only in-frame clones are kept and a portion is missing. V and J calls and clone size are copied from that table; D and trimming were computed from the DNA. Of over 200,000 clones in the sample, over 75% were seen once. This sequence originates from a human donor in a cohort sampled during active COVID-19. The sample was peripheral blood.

The CDR3 here is CASSDPRQSSYEQYF. The CDR3 DNA sequence: TGTGCCAGCAGTGACCCACGACAGAGCTCCTACGAGCAGTACTTC. The J gene is TRBJ2-7, the V gene TRBV2; D might be TRBD1 (5 bases). Trimming stripped 3 bases from V and 0 bases from J, with 12 bases between. The germline V gene has CDR1 SNHLY and CDR2 FYNNEI. This CDR3 region has 15 residues.